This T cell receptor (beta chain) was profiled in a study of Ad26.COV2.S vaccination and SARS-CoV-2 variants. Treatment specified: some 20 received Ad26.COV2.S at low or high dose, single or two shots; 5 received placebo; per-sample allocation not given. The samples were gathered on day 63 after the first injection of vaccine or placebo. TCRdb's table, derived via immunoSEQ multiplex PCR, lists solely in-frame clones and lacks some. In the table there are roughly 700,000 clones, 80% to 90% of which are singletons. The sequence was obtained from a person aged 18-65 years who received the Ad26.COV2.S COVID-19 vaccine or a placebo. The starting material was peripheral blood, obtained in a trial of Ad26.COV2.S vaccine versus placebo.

The CDR3 region has the DNA TGTGCCAGCAGCTTAGGACTAGCGGATACCTACAATGAGCAGTTCTTC. This sequence encodes CASSLGLADTYNEQFF. The rearrangement joins TRBV7-2 to TRBJ2-1, with TRBD2 matching over 9 bases. Germline CDR1 and CDR2: SGHTA and FQGNSA. This CDR3 spans 16 amino acids. V lost 1 base and J lost 2; bases outside the gene matches: 3.